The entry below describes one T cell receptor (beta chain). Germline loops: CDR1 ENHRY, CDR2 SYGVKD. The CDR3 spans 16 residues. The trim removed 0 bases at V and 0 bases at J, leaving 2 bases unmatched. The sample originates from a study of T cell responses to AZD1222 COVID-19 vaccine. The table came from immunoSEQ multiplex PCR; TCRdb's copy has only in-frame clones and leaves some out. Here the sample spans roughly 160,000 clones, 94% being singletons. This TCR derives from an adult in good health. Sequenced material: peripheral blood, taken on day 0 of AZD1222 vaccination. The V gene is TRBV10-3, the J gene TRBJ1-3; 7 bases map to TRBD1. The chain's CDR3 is CAISESGQSSGNTIYF. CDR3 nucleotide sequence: TGTGCCATCAGTGAGTCGGGACAGAGCTCTGGAAACACCATATATTTT.